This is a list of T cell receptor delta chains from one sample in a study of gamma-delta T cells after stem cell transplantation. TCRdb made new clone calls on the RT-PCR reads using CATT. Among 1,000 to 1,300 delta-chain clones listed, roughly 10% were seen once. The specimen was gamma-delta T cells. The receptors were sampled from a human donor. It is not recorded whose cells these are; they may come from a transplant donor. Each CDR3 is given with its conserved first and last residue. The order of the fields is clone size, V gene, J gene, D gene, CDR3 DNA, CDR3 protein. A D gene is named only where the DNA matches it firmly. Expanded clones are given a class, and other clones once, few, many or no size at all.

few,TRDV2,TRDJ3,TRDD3,TGTGCCTGTGACACCGTCCCTTCACGGGGGATACGGATACCGACCTGGGACACCCGACAGATGTTTTTC,CACDTVPSRGIRIPTWDTRQMFF
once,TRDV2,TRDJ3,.,TGTGCCTGTGACACCGTCCCTTACCGGGTGATACTGGCACCTAACTGGGCCACCCGACAGATGTTCTTC,CACDTVPYRVILAPNWATRQMFF
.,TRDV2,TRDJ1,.,TGTGCCTGTGCGGGCACCGATAAACTCATCTTT,CACAGTDKLIF
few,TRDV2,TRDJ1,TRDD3,TGTGCCTGTGACATCCTTCAAACTGGGGTATACTCTCCCGATAAACTCATCTTT,CACDILQTGVYSPDKLIF
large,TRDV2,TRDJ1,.,TGTGCCTGTGACACTTGGGGCTCTACTGGCGATAAACTCATCTTT,CACDTWGSTGDKLIF
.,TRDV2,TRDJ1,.,TGTGCCTGTGACACTAGAAAACGACGGGGGGGCTCGTACACCGATAAACTCATCTTT,CACDTRKRRGGSYTDKLIF
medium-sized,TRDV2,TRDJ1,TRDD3,TGTGCCTGTGACTATACTGGGGGAATGGAAACCGATAAACTCATCTTT,CACDYTGGMETDKLIF
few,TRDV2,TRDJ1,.,TGTGCCTGTGATCCTATGCCCAATCCAGGGATCAGCACCGATAAACTCATCTTT,CACDPMPNPGISTDKLIF
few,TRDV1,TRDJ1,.,TGTGCTCTTGGGGAACTAGTACGTCAGATTCCCAACCGTAAACTCATCTTT,CALGELVRQIPNRKLIF
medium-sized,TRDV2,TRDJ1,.,TGTGCCTGTGACCGACTTGGGCCGTATGACACCGATAAACTCATCTTT,CACDRLGPYDTDKLIF
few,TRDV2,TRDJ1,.,TGTGCCTGTGATCCTATGCCCAATCCAGTGATCAGCACCGATAAACTCATCTTT,CACDPMPNPVISTDKLIF
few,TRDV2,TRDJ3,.,TGTGCCTGTGACAGACTGGACCCCGGGGACACCCGACAGATGTTTTTC,CACDRLDPGDTRQMFF
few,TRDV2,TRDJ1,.,TGTGCCCGTGACACAATCTCCCCTATCCAACCCACCGGGGAACCTAAACTCATCTTT,CARDTISPIQPTGEPKLIF
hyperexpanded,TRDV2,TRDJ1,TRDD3,TGTGCCTGTGACACCGTGCCTGGGGGAACTTCCCTCTACCCGGGAGTCGATAAACTCATCTTT,CACDTVPGGTSLYPGVDKLIF
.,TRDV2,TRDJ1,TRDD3,TGTGCCTGCTTGCCGCTGGGGGATACCACCGATAAACTCATCTTT,CACLPLGDTTDKLIF
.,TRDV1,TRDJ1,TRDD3,TGTGCTCTTGGGGAACTTCTCGCTTCCACGGAGGTTACTGGGGACTTTACCGATAAACTCATCTTT,CALGELLASTEVTGDFTDKLIF
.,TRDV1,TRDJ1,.,TGTGCTATTGGGGAACTGACTTCCTACACTATGTACTGGGGGAGACAAGTCGGATATTACACCGATAAACTCATCTTT,CAIGELTSYTMYWGRQVGYYTDKLIF
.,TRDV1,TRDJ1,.,TGTGCTCTTGGGGGCTACGATCCCTACGCCCCGGGGGCCCTCGATAAACTCATCTTT,CALGGYDPYAPGALDKLIF
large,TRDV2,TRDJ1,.,TGTGCCTGTGACACAATCTCCCCTATCCAACCCACCGGGGGACCTAAACTCATCTTT,CACDTISPIQPTGGPKLIF
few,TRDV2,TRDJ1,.,TGTGCCTGTGACCTACTTGGGCCGTATGACACCGATAAACTCATCTTT,CACDLLGPYDTDKLIF
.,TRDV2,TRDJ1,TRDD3,TGTGCCTGTGACACTAGACAACGACTGGGGGGCTCGTACACCGATAAACTCATCTTT,CACDTRQRLGGSYTDKLIF
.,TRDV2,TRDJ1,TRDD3,TGTGCCTGTGACACCTTGAACCCTACTGGGGGATTAGGAGACACCGATAAACTCATCTTT,CACDTLNPTGGLGDTDKLIF
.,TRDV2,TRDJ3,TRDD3,TGTGCCTGTGACCGATGGGGGAATGAAGGATGGGACACCCGACAGATGTTTTTC,CACDRWGNEGWDTRQMFF